This TCR beta chain is drawn from a study of T cell changes during pregnancy in multiple sclerosis. V lost 3 bases, J lost 3 bases, and 17 bases lay in between. Germline V gene data show CDR1 as ENHRY and CDR2 as SYGVKD. The CDR3 sequence is 16 residues long. Data came from immunoSEQ multiplex PCR; TCRdb stores just in-frame clones and leaves some out. The table includes around 50,000 clones, 91% detected once. The sequence derives from a female donor in good health, enrolled as a control in a pregnancy study. The sequencing here drew on peripheral blood, taken after pregnancy. The rearrangement joins TRBV10-3 to TRBJ2-5; TRBD2 might be the D (7 bases). The CDR3 DNA reads TGTGCCATCAGTGACCCGAGGGGGGGGAGGGAAGAGACCCAGTACTTC. Its protein product is CAISDPRGGREETQYF.